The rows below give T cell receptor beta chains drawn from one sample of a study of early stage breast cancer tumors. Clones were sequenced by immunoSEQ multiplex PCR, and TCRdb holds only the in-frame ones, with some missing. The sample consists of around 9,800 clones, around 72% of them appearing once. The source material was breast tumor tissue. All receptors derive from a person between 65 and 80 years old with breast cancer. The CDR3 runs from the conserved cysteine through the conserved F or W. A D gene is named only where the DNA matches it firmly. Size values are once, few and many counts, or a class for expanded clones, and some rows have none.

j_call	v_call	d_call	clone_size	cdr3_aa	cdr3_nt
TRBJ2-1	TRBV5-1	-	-	CASSSPLPNEQFF	TGCGCCAGCAGCTCGCCTCTACCAAATGAGCAGTTCTTC
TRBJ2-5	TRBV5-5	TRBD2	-	CASSFGVAGYQETQYF	TGTGCCAGCAGCTTCGGTGTAGCGGGGTACCAAGAGACCCAGTACTTC
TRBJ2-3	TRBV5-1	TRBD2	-	CASSKNSGGATDTQYF	TGCGCCAGCAGCAAGAATAGCGGGGGGGCCACAGATACGCAGTATTTT
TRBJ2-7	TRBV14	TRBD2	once	CASKQSLSGAYEQYF	TGTGCCAGCAAGCAATCGTTGAGCGGGGCCTACGAGCAGTACTTC
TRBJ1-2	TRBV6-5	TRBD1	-	CASSYSFTGQGVGYTF	TGTGCCAGCAGTTACTCCTTTACCGGACAGGGGGTTGGCTACACCTTC
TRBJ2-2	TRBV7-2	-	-	CASSLLAELANTGELFF	TGTGCCAGCAGCTTACTTGCCGAGTTAGCGAACACCGGGGAGCTGTTTTTT
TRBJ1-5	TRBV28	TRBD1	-	CASNFPRTGERDQPQHF	TGTGCCAGCAATTTTCCCCGGACAGGAGAGCGTGACCAGCCCCAGCATTTT
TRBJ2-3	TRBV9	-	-	CASSVEAEWTDTQYF	TGTGCCAGCAGCGTAGAGGCGGAGTGGACAGATACGCAGTATTTT
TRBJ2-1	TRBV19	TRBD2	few	CASSPWGGYYNEQFF	TGTGCCAGTAGTCCGTGGGGGGGGTACTACAATGAGCAGTTCTTC
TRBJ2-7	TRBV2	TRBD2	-	CASRTSGAYEQYF	TGTGCCAGCAGGACTAGCGGCGCCTACGAGCAGTACTTC
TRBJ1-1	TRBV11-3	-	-	CASSLDAGEENTEAFF	TGTGCCAGCAGCTTAGATGCAGGGGAAGAGAACACTGAAGCTTTCTTT
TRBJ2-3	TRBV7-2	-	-	CASSLQNTQYF	TGTGCCAGCAGCTTACAAAATACGCAGTATTTT
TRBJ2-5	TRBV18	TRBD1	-	CASSQGQGIWETQYF	TGTGCCAGCTCACAGGGACAGGGGATTTGGGAGACCCAGTACTTC
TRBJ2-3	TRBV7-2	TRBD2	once	CASSLTSRGGDDTQYF	TGTGCCAGCAGCTTAACCTCGCGGGGGGGCGATGATACGCAGTATTTT
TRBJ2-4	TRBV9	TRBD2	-	CASSVAYEPRTGGPLNIQYF	TGTGCCAGCAGCGTAGCTTACGAGCCTCGTACGGGGGGGCCTCTCAACATTCAGTACTTC
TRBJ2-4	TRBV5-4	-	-	CASSPGYTQAQRNIQYF	TGTGCCAGCAGCCCAGGGTACACGCAGGCGCAGAGAAACATTCAGTACTTC
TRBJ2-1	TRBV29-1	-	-	CSVSQGGRYNEQFF	TGCAGCGTTAGCCAAGGGGGACGATACAATGAGCAGTTCTTC
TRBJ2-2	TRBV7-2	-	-	CASSLQTGELFF	TGTGCCAGCAGCTTACAGACCGGGGAGCTGTTTTTT
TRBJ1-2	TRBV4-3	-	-	CASSQDNQRGYTF	TGCGCCAGCAGCCAAGATAATCAGAGGGGCTACACCTTC
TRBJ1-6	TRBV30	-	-	CACQQGTESPLHF	TGTGCCTGCCAACAGGGTACGGAATCACCCCTCCACTTT
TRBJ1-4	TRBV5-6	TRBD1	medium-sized	CASSLGRGGCFF	TGTGCCAGCAGCTTGGGTCGAGGGGGCTGTTTTTTT
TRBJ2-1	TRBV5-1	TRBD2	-	CASSGLAGGSSYNEQFF	TGCGCCAGCAGTGGACTAGCGGGGGGCAGCTCCTACAATGAGCAGTTCTTC
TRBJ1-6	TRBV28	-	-	CASSYPREGSNSPLHF	TGTGCCAGCAGTTACCCTCGGGAGGGTAGTAATTCACCCCTCCACTTT
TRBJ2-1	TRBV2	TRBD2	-	CASSVLSGGAGEQFF	TGTGCCAGCAGCGTACTTAGCGGGGGGGCCGGAGAGCAGTTCTTC
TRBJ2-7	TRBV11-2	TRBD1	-	CASSPGTASYEQYF	TGTGCCAGCAGCCCTGGGACAGCTTCCTACGAGCAGTACTTC
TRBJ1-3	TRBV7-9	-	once	CASSFLSRGGNTIYF	TGTGCCAGCAGCTTTCTGTCAAGGGGAGGAAACACCATATATTTT
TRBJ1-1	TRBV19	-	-	CASSIGRDPTEAFF	TGTGCCAGTAGTATAGGCAGGGATCCCACTGAAGCTTTCTTT
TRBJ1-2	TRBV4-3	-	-	CASSQDAAGINYGYTF	TGCGCCAGCAGCCAAGATGCGGCGGGAATTAACTATGGCTACACCTTC
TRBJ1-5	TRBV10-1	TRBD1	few	CANRQGMHQPQHF	TGCGCCAATCGACAGGGGATGCATCAGCCCCAGCATTTT
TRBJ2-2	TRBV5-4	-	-	CASSRIQGPNTGELFF	TGTGCCAGCAGCCGGATCCAGGGCCCGAACACCGGGGAGCTGTTTTTT
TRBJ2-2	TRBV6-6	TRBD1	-	CASSTQGPNTGELFF	TGTGCCAGCAGTACACAGGGGCCGAACACCGGGGAGCTGTTTTTT
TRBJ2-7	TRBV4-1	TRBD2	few	CASSQGVLAGGQNEQYF	TGCGCCAGCAGCCAAGGGGTACTAGCGGGGGGGCAAAACGAGCAGTACTTC
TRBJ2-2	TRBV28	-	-	CASSLRVGELFF	TGTGCCAGCAGTTTACGCGTCGGGGAGCTGTTTTTT
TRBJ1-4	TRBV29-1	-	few	CSVEGGNEKLFF	TGCAGCGTTGAAGGAGGGAATGAAAAACTGTTTTTT
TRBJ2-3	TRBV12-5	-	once	CASRDTNTDTQYF	TGTGCTAGTAGGGACACCAACACAGATACGCAGTATTTT
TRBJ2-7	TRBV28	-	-	CASSSQPPGGEQYF	TGTGCCAGCAGTTCTCAGCCCCCAGGGGGGGAGCAGTACTTC
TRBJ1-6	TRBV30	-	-	CAWSVLGGPPSWGYNSPLHF	TGTGCCTGGAGTGTACTGGGGGGGCCTCCCAGTTGGGGCTATAATTCACCCCTCCACTTT
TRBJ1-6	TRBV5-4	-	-	CASSPSQGNYNSPLHF	TGTGCCAGCAGCCCGTCGCAGGGTAACTATAATTCACCCCTCCACTTT
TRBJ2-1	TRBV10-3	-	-	CAISESLRGSYNEQFF	TGTGCCATCAGTGAGTCTCTGCGGGGCTCCTACAATGAGCAGTTCTTC
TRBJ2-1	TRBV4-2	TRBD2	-	CASSPTAGGLGNEQFF	TGTGCCAGCAGCCCAACTGCGGGGGGGCTGGGAAATGAGCAGTTCTTC
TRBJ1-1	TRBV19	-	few	CASSIEDWTEAFF	TGTGCCAGTAGTATTGAGGATTGGACTGAAGCTTTCTTT
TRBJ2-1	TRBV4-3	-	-	CASSRGAGTYNEQFF	TGCGCCAGCAGCCGGGGTGCAGGGACCTACAATGAGCAGTTCTTC
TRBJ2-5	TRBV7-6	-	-	CASSLQTSQETQYF	TGTGCCAGCAGCTTACAAACTAGCCAAGAGACCCAGTACTTC
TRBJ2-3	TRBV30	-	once	CAWSRGAGTDTQYF	TGTGCCTGGAGTCGGGGGGCGGGCACAGATACGCAGTATTTT
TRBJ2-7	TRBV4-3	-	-	CASGKDPSSYEQYF	TGCGCCAGCGGTAAAGATCCCTCGAGCTACGAGCAGTACTTC
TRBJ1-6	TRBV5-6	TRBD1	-	CASSRDRSNSPLHF	TGTGCCAGCAGCCGGGACAGATCTAATTCACCCCTCCACTTT
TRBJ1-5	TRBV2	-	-	CASRKDYNQPQHF	TGTGCCAGCAGAAAGGACTACAATCAGCCCCAGCATTTT
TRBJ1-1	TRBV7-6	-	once	CASSLAPSGNTEAFF	TGTGCCAGCAGCTTAGCGCCGTCCGGGAATACTGAAGCTTTCTTT
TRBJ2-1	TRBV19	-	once	CASSILGTRGSNEQFF	TGTGCCAGTAGTATACTCGGCACCCGAGGTTCCAATGAGCAGTTCTTC
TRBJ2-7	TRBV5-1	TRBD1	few	CASSSTGAPYEQYF	TGCGCCAGCAGCTCGACAGGGGCCCCCTACGAGCAGTACTTC
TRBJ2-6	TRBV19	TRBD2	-	CASSRLADSGANVLTF	TGTGCCAGTAGTCGACTAGCGGACTCTGGGGCCAACGTCCTGACTTTC
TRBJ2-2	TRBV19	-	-	CAISSNTGELFF	TGTGCCATTTCTTCGAACACCGGGGAGCTGTTTTTT
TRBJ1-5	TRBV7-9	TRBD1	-	CASSAGQVQPQHF	TGTGCCAGCAGCGCGGGACAGGTTCAGCCCCAGCATTTT